These T cell receptor beta chains were read from a single sample in a study of CD8 T cells in Susac syndrome. TCRdb analysed the immunoSEQ multiplex PCR reads with MiXCR anew, one entry per CDR3 protein. The sample yields under 200,000 distinct CDR3 sequences, 85% to 95% seen once. The sample taken for sequencing was CD4+ T cells from PBMCs. The source is a human donor in good health. CDR3s leave out the opening cysteine and the closing phenylalanine or tryptophan. The order of the fields is V gene, J gene, CDR3 protein.

TRBV11-2	TRBJ2-1	ASSPGGYNEQF
TRBV7-2	TRBJ1-1	ASSLAMAATEAF
TRBV3-1	TRBJ2-5	ASSQVRDGPQETQY
TRBV18	TRBJ2-5	ASSPGVETQY
TRBV29-1	TRBJ1-2	SVEVPGDGYGYT
TRBV20-1	TRBJ2-1	SARLLAGGTFGEQF
TRBV5-1	TRBJ2-1	ASSLGAINEQF
TRBV7-6	TRBJ2-5	ASSLIGQETQY
TRBV7-2	TRBJ2-7	ASSSQTSGGPSYEQY
TRBV29-1	TRBJ1-1	SVEGGLNTEAF
TRBV20-1	TRBJ1-2	SAEGDRFYGYT
TRBV29-1	TRBJ2-5	SVSLAGRETQY
TRBV3-1	TRBJ2-1	ASSHITSGRNEQF
TRBV7-2	TRBJ2-3	ASMRREPSTDTQY
TRBV7-2	TRBJ1-6	ASSSDRGYNSPLH
TRBV12-3/TRBV12-4	TRBJ1-4	ASSTEALAGKLF
TRBV6-5	TRBJ1-5	ASNPGGFKDQPQH
TRBV29-1	TRBJ2-2	SATLTGELF
TRBV13	TRBJ2-1	ASSLDRGYQQF
TRBV29-1	TRBJ2-1	SAKRTPGLADYNEQF
TRBV24-1	TRBJ2-3	ATSPSGVKDTQY
TRBV3-1	TRBJ2-7	ASSRGAQDEQY
TRBV27	TRBJ2-1	ASTAWGNNEQF
TRBV5-4	TRBJ2-1	ASSAGLADYNEQF
TRBV10-3	TRBJ2-1	AISETLASNEQF
TRBV18	TRBJ1-1	ASSPDVEAF
TRBV19	TRBJ1-2	ASSISARLSDGYT
TRBV23-1	TRBJ1-6	ASRALH
TRBV12-3/TRBV12-4	TRBJ1-1	ASSARDRGLTEAF
TRBV20-1	TRBJ1-1	SARKDRDLLNTEAF
TRBV13	TRBJ2-1	ASSVTGGVSSEQF